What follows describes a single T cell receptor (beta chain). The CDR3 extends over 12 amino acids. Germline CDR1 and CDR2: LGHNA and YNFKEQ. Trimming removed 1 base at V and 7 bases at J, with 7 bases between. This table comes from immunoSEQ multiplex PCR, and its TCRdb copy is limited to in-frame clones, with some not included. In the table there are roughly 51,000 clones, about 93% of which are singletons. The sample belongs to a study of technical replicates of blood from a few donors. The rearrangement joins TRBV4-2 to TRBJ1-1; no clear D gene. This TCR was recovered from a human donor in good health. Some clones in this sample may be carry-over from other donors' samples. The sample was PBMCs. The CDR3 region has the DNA TGTGCCAGCAGCCAAGCCGGCGGTGAAGCTTTCTTT. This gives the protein CASSQAGGEAFF.